This T cell receptor (beta chain) is drawn from a study of graft-versus-host responses after intestinal transplantation. Turning to the study itself: Among the recipients, transplants were multivisceral, liver-intestinal, or isolated intestinal. All of the recipients had induction that used anti-thymocyte globulin, then tacrolimus and steroids for two to three years.

Germline values: CDR1 LGHNA, CDR2 YSLEER. The CDR3 totals 15 residues. V dropped 2 bases and J dropped 1; count of bases not matched to a gene: 1. This clone was seen a handful of times. Libraries were prepared by immunoSEQ multiplex PCR; TCRdb keeps only in-frame clonotypes and omits some of them. The sample lists roughly 15,000 clones; around 63% were seen once. Graft tissue processing released intraepithelial and lamina propria lymphocytes. This sequence joins TRBV4-3 and TRBJ2-5; 10 bases fit TRBD2. This TCR was sampled from a human patient who received an intestinal transplant, so some T cells may come from the graft donor. Here the sequenced sample was ileum tissue, taken 524 days after transplant. The CDR3 loop is CASSQKRGGQETQYF. DNA for the CDR3: TGCGCCAGCAGCCAAAAGCGGGGGGGCCAAGAGACCCAGTACTTC.